This TCR beta chain was recovered during a study of cytomegalovirus exposure and HLA in healthy donors. Study outcomes and limitations: Listed as cytomegalovirus-associated were 150 or so TCR beta chains. Across HLA loci, a later analysis found differing TCR association rates, with DRB1 most and HLA-C fewest. The Asian-associated ancestry cluster reportedly had fewer N-insertions than the approximately 690-donor mean in a later analysis.

Germline V CDR1 and CDR2: SGHKS, YYEKEE (reference sequence). V dropped 1 base and J dropped 7; count of bases not matched to a gene: 13. The CDR3 is 17 amino acids. About this clone: Its antigen remains unknown.

Primers: 60 Vbeta forward and 13 Jbeta reverse. The method was immunoSEQ multiplex PCR; TCRdb's version includes in-frame clones alone and lacks a portion of them. The sample has about 190,000 clones, approximately 88% seen once; the top ten hold roughly 2.8%. The V and J genes are TRBV5-5 and TRBJ2-1; 8 nucleotides match TRBD2. Sequenced sample: PBMCs. This clonotype was sampled from a woman in her forties or fifties in good health and CMV-seropositive. The CDR3 DNA sequence: TGTGCCAGCAGCTTGCGGGGGGGCGGTCAGGTCGCGAATGAGCAGTTCTTC. It encodes CASSLRGGGQVANEQFF. The full variable domain, its missing parts supplied by reference TRBV5-5 and TRBJ2-1, is DAGVTQSPTHLIKTRGQQVTLRCSPISGHKSVSWYQQVLGQGPQFIFQYYEKEERGRGNFPDRFSARQFPNYSSELNVNALLLGDSALYLCASSLRGGGQVANEQFFGPGTRLTVL.